This entry describes one T cell receptor (beta chain). Sequenced by immunoSEQ multiplex PCR; TCRdb stores in-frame clones only, minus some. The sample gives around 31,000 clones, 90% to 95% of which show up once; less than 30% is in the top ten. This entry is derived from a study of OX40 agonist ivuxolimab in advanced cancers. Study-level information: Antecedent anti-PD-1, anti-PD-L1 or anti-CTLA-4 therapy was permissible, with roughly 36% having received some.

The CDR3 sequence is 12 residues long. J was trimmed by 7 bases and V by 6 bases; bases with no gene match: 2. Germline V CDR1 and CDR2: SGHAT, FQNNGV. V is TRBV11-2 and J is TRBJ2-1; 8 bases are a match to TRBD1. The sequence was collected from an adult with an advanced solid tumor such as melanoma, head and neck, liver or kidney cancer. The specimen comprised CD4+ or CD8+ T cells sorted from blood, sampled in a trial of the OX40 agonist ivuxolimab. The CDR3 DNA is TGTGCCAGCAGTGACAGGGGAAATGAGCAGTTCTTC. Protein sequence: CASSDRGNEQFF.